What follows are 24 T cell receptor beta chains derived from one specimen sequenced in a study of T cell repertoires in cytomegalovirus infection. From the reads, TCRdb called clonotypes with MiXCR, one entry per CDR3 protein. The table has roughly 920,000 distinct CDR3 sequences, less than 40% seen once. Their recognized antigens are unknown. Sequences were derived from cultured CD8+ T cells from PBMCs, sampled from culture after CMV antigen stimulation. All receptors derive from a human donor in good health (CMV status not recorded). Some clones in this sample may be carry-over from other donors' samples.

This clonotype appeared many times. The chain links TRBV12-3 or TRBV12-4 to TRBJ1-2; D not resolved. This CDR3 is built from 13 residues. Trimming removed 3 bases at V and 3 bases at J, with 8 bases between. CDR3: CASSFLGYYGYTF. The CDR3, as DNA: TGTGCCAGCAGTTTTTTGGGTTACTATGGCTACACCTTC.

This clonotype was counted between two and nine times. This may be a read error, as it is one base from a much larger clone. This chain connects TRBV7-6 to TRBJ1-5; D is perhaps TRBD1 (6 bases). Germline V CDR1 and CDR2: SGHVS, FNYEAQ. The V end lost 1 base, the J end lost 4 bases, and 8 bases lay between the germline ends. This CDR3 has 14 amino acids. In DNA, the CDR3 is TGTGCCAGCAGCTTAGGGGACAAGAATCAGCCCCAGCATTTT. It yields the protein CASSLGDKNQPQHF.

This clonotype has a handful of counts. V and J are TRBV5-1 and TRBJ1-6; tentatively, D is TRBD1 (6 bases). The CDR3 consists of 15 residues. Deletions cut 0 bases from V and 5 bases from J, with 9 bases between. Germline lookup yields CDR1 SGHRS and CDR2 YFSETQ. The CDR3 sequence: CASSLEGQDNSPLHF. DNA for the CDR3: TGCGCCAGCAGCTTGGAGGGACAAGATAATTCACCCCTCCACTTT.

CDR3 protein: CSTRGGRGYEKLFF. CDR3 nucleotides: TGCAGTACCCGAGGAGGGCGCGGGTATGAAAAACTGTTTTTT. The V and J genes are TRBV20-1 and TRBJ1-4; D gene ambiguous. The V gene's germline CDR1 is DFQATT and CDR2 SNEGSKA (reference sequence). The CDR3 consists of 14 residues. Trimming stripped 8 bases from V and 6 bases from J, with 19 bases between.

This clonotype was observed at least ten times. This chain joins TRBV7-2 and TRBJ1-1; D is unresolved. CDR3 length: 12 residues. The V gene's germline CDR1 is SGHTA and CDR2 FQGNSA. Trimming took 3 bases from V and 5 from J, leaving 7 bases between them. CDR3 sequence: CASSFARTEAFF. As DNA, the CDR3 is TGTGCCAGCAGCTTTGCACGGACTGAAGCTTTCTTT.

The table lists this clonotype with a few counts. This chain joins TRBV6-2 or TRBV6-3 and TRBJ2-1, with D possibly being TRBD1 (6 bases). Germline assignment: CDR1 MNHEY and CDR2 SVGEGT. V gave up 1 base and J gave up 8 bases, with 12 bases separating them. The CDR3 is 14 residues long. The CDR3, as DNA: TGTGCCAGCAGTTACTGGGCAGGGGCGGATGAGCAGTTCTTC. Translated, it gives CASSYWAGADEQFF.

This clonotype occurred a few times. The CDR3 reads CASSVGTGDFYEQYF. CDR3 coding DNA: TGTGCCAGCAGTGTCGGGACAGGGGACTTCTACGAGCAGTACTTC. The chain employs TRBV6-5 and TRBJ2-7; TRBD1 matches at 10 bases. The germline V gene has CDR1 MNHEY and CDR2 SVGAGI. The CDR3 is made up of 15 amino acids. With V trimmed by 5 bases and J by 3 bases, 7 bases remained unmatched.

This clonotype was seen many times. The V gene is TRBV7-2, the J gene TRBJ2-6, with TRBD1 identical over 7 bases. V dropped 5 bases and J dropped 3; count of bases not matched to a gene: 4. The germline gives CDR1 SGHTA, CDR2 FQGNSA. CDR3 length equals 15 residues. Here the CDR3 DNA reads TGTGCCAGCAGCCTAGACAGGGTTGGGGCCAACGTCCTGACTTTC. Its translation: CASSLDRVGANVLTF.

This clonotype has at least ten counts. V is TRBV5-1 and J is TRBJ1-2; D uncertain. The CDR3 sequence is 15 residues long. Germline V CDR1 and CDR2: SGHRS, YFSETQ. The V end lost 0 bases, the J end lost 3 bases, and 12 bases lay between the germline ends. CDR3 protein: CASSLAPGADYGYTF. The CDR3 nucleotides are TGCGCCAGCAGCTTGGCCCCGGGAGCGGACTATGGCTACACCTTC. The variable domain in full, with the rest retrieved from reference TRBV5-1 and TRBJ1-2, is KAGVTQTPRYLIKTRGQQVTLSCSPISGHRSVSWYQQTPGQGLQFLFEYFSETQRNKGNFPGRFSGRQFSNSRSEMNVSTLELGDSALYLCASSLAPGADYGYTFGSGTRLTVV.

This clonotype was detected a few times. The CDR3 protein is CASSLSLKTVKSSYEQYV. CDR3 nucleotides: TGTGCCAGCAGTTTATCCCTTAAGACAGTAAAATCCTCCTACGAGCAGTACGTC. The chain employs TRBV28 and TRBJ2-7; perhaps TRBD1 as D (5 bases). Looked up from germline, CDR1 is MDHEN and CDR2 is SYDVKM. V was clipped by 1 base and J by 0 bases, with 19 bases between them. The CDR3 has 18 amino acids.

This clonotype was counted between two and nine times. The chain joins TRBV12-3 or TRBV12-4 to TRBJ2-7, with D unclear. This CDR3 comprises 14 residues. The V end was cut by 2 bases, the J end by 4 bases, with 12 bases between. CDR3 loop: CASSLSPFPYEQYV. The CDR3 region has the DNA TGTGCCAGCAGTTTAAGTCCTTTCCCTTACGAGCAGTACGTC.

A few counts support this clonotype. V and J are TRBV7-3 and TRBJ2-3, with D maybe TRBD2 (6 bases). The CDR3 runs 14 residues. Trimming shortened V by 3 bases and J by 5 bases, and 12 bases separated the two germline ends. The germline CDR1 and CDR2 sequences are SGHTA and FQGTGA. The CDR3 loop reads CASSFFPGEDTQYF. The CDR3 coding sequence is TGTGCCAGCAGCTTTTTCCCGGGGGAAGATACGCAGTATTTT.

In this sample, this clonotype turned up a few times. The genes are TRBV28 and TRBJ2-1, with 8 bases that match TRBD2. The junction had 10 bases not matched to a gene; V was cut back by 4 bases and J by 8 bases. Germline V lookup: CDR1 MDHEN, CDR2 SYDVKM. The CDR3 covers 15 residues. CDR3 sequence: CASSSRVAGTDEQFF. The DNA of the CDR3 is TGTGCCAGCAGTTCCAGGGTAGCGGGGACGGATGAGCAGTTCTTC.

This clonotype was counted ten times or more. V usage is TRBV7-6 and J usage is TRBJ2-1; perhaps D is TRBD1 or TRBD2 (5 bases each). Per the germline V gene, CDR1 is SGHVS and CDR2 is FNYEAQ. The germline V and J ends were trimmed by 5 bases and 2 bases, with 13 bases remaining between them. The CDR3 sequence is 15 residues long. CDR3 region: CASSPGPGTYNEQFF. Written as DNA, the CDR3 is TGTGCCAGCAGCCCGGGGCCAGGGACCTACAATGAGCAGTTCTTC.

With regard to this clonotype: A much larger clone is a single base away; this may be a read error. This chain links TRBV7-2 with TRBJ2-3; 8 nucleotides agree with TRBD2. The CDR3 length is 13 residues. Per the germline V gene, CDR1 is SGHTA and CDR2 is FQGNSA. CDR3 sequence reads: CVTRAGGRDTQYF. Written as DNA, the CDR3 is TGTGTCACTCGGGCGGGGGGACGGGATACGCAGTATTTT.

Only one count was recorded for this clonotype. The V and J genes are TRBV15 and TRBJ1-4, with unresolved D. Trimming cost V 8 bases and J 8 bases, with 15 bases left between them. The germline gives CDR1 LNHNV, CDR2 YYDKDF (reference sequence). The CDR3 totals 13 residues. The CDR3 is CATLRRTGEKLFF. CDR3 DNA sequence: TGTGCCACCCTCCGGAGAACGGGGGAAAAACTGTTTTTT.

This clonotype was seen once. The gene calls are TRBV6-6 and TRBJ1-1; no clear D gene. V lost 10 bases to trimming and J lost 7 bases, with 13 bases between them. Germline V gene lookup returns CDR1 MNHNY and CDR2 SVGAGI (reference sequence). CDR3 size: 11 residues. CDR3 nucleotide sequence: TGTGCCACCCTCAGGAGGATTGAAGCTTTCTTT. Encoded protein: CATLRRIEAFF.

This clonotype has just a few counts. The chain uses TRBV4-1 and TRBJ2-5, with D perhaps being TRBD1 or TRBD2 (7 bases each). V lost 0 bases, J lost 0 bases, and 14 bases lay in between. CDR1 is MGHRA and CDR2 is YSYEKL in the germline V gene. This CDR3 has 17 residues. The DNA of the CDR3 is TGCGCCAGCAGCCAAGACAACAGGGGAGGGTACCAAGAGACCCAGTACTTC. Its translation: CASSQDNRGGYQETQYF.

This chain joins TRBV15 and TRBJ1-3; maybe TRBD1 (5 bases). V gave up 0 bases and J gave up 6 bases, with 12 bases separating them. The CDR3 loop spans 15 amino acids. Germline V gives CDR1 LNHNV, CDR2 YYDKDF (reference sequence). As DNA, the CDR3 is TGTGCCACCAGCAGAGAGCCAGTGGGGGTAAACACCATATATTTT. Translated: CATSREPVGVNTIYF.

V gene TRBV12-3 or TRBV12-4 combines with J gene TRBJ2-2, with TRBD2 as a possible D gene (5 bases). This CDR3 is 15 amino acids long. Between the trimmed V and J ends, which lost 5 bases and 4 bases, there was a span of 14 bases. The CDR3, as DNA: TGTGCCAGCAGTCCCCAAAATGCGGGCACCGGGGAGCTGTTTTTT. The encoded protein is CASSPQNAGTGELFF.

The CDR3 loop reads CASSLLLRGWEQYV. The CDR3 region has the DNA TGTGCCAGCAGCCTACTCCTGCGGGGCTGGGAGCAGTACGTC. The V and J genes are TRBV7-8 and TRBJ2-7; a weak D match, TRBD2 (6 bases). CDR3 length: 14 residues. Trimming cost V 5 bases and J 7 bases, with 18 bases left between them. Germline values: CDR1 SGHVS, CDR2 FQNEAQ.

This clonotype was counted ten times or more. The V call is TRBV7-9, the J call TRBJ2-1; 12 bases are a match to TRBD2. CDR1 SEHNR and CDR2 FQNEAQ come from the germline V gene (reference sequence). Germline trimming cut 2 bases from V and 4 bases from J; bases unmatched to any gene: 9. The CDR3 covers 18 residues. The chain's CDR3 is CASSLLARLAGEYNEQFF. The CDR3 DNA follows: TGTGCCAGCAGCTTATTAGCCCGACTAGCGGGGGAATACAATGAGCAGTTCTTC.

The chain combines TRBV19 with TRBJ2-7, with 7 bases identical to TRBD1. V shed 4 bases, J shed 6 bases, and the junction held 6 bases outside the gene matches. The germline gives CDR1 LNHDA, CDR2 SQIVND (reference sequence). The CDR3 is 13 residues long. The CDR3 reads CASSTTGASEQYF. The DNA for the CDR3 is TGTGCCAGTAGTACAACAGGGGCCTCCGAGCAGTACTTC.

The chain is built from TRBV4-1 and TRBJ1-2; maybe TRBD1 (5 bases). Trimming took 0 bases from V and 8 from J, leaving 13 bases between them. This CDR3 spans 14 amino acids. The V gene's germline CDR1 is MGHRA and CDR2 YSYEKL. CDR3 loop: CASSQEPGGYGYTF. For the CDR3, the DNA is TGCGCCAGCAGCCAAGAGCCGGGGGGATACGGCTACACCTTC.